The present TCR beta chain was sequenced within a study of early T cells in non-severe SARS-CoV-2 infection. Study background: Sequenced bulk RNA came from whole blood that was unsorted, and chains were unpaired. General study findings and limits: Matching results from VDJdb favored anti-spike CD8 responses, leaving private and CD4 specificities undetected.

Unique molecular identifiers were added to individual cDNA molecules. TCRdb independently ran MiXCR on the 5' RACE reads; one entry per CDR3 protein. The sample records roughly 51,000 distinct CDR3 sequences, roughly 6.5% being singletons. A word on this clonotype: Its antigen is not known. Possible read error: a much larger clone is one base away.

This receptor was taken from an adult who was a healthcare worker with PCR-confirmed SARS-CoV-2 infection or an uninfected control (not recorded which). The material sequenced was whole blood.

CDR3 protein: CASSPGTGASEKLFF. The CDR3 DNA sequence: TGTGCCAGCAGCCCCGGGACGGGGGCAAGTGAAAAACTGTTTTTT. The chain couples TRBV7-2 to TRBJ1-4, with a possible D match to TRBD1 (6 bases). Per germline, CDR1 SGHTA and CDR2 FQGNSA. There are 15 residues in the CDR3. V was shortened by 5 bases and J by 7 bases, with 17 bases between the two germline ends. Full variable domain (missing parts from reference TRBV7-2 and TRBJ1-4): GAGVSQSPSNKVTEKGKDVELRCDPISGHTALYWYRQSLGQGLEFLIYFQGNSAPDKSGLPSDRFSAERTGGSVSTLTIQRTQQEDSAVYLCASSPGTGASEKLFFGSGTQLSVL.